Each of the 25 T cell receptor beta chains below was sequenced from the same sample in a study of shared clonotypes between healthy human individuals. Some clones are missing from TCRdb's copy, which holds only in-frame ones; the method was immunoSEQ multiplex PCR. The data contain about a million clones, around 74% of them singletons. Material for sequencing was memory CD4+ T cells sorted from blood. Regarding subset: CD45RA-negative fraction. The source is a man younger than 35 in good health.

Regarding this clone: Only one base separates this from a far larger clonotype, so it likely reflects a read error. The CDR3 here is CASSRGQGNTEAFF. The DNA for the CDR3 is TGTGCCAGCAGTAGGGGACAGGGGAACACTGAAGCTTTCTTT. V gene TRBV27 combines with J gene TRBJ1-1; 9 bases agree with TRBD1. The CDR3 is made up of 14 amino acids. Trimming took 5 bases from V and 1 from J; bases not matched to a gene: 2. Germline V gives CDR1 MNHEY, CDR2 SMNVEV (reference sequence).

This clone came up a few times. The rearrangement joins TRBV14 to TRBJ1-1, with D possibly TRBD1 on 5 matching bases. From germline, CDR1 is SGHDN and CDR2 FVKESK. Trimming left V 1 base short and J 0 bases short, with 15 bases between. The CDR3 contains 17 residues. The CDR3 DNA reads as TGTGCCAGCAGCCAAGTGGGACCGAGGGGACTGAACACTGAAGCTTTCTTT. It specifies CASSQVGPRGLNTEAFF.

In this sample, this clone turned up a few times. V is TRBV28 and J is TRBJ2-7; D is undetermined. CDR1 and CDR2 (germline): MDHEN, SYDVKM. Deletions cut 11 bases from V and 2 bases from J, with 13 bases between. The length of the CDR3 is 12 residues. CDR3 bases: TGTGCCTCCCGAGCGAAAGCCTACGAGCAGTACTTC. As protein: CASRAKAYEQYF.

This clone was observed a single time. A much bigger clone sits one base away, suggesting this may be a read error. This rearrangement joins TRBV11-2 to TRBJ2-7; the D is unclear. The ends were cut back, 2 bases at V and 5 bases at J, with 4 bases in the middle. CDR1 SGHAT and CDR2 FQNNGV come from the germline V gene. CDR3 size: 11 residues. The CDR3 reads CASSLNNEQYF. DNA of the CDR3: TGTGCCAGCAGCTTAAACAACGAGCAGTACTTC.

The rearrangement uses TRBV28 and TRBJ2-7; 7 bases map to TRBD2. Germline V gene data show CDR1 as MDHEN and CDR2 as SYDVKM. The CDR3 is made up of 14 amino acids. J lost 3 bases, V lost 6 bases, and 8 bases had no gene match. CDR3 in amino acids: CASSFLGGNYEQYF. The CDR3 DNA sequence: TGTGCCAGCAGCTTTCTGGGGGGGAACTACGAGCAGTACTTC. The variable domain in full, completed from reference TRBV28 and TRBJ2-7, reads DVKVTQSSRYLVKRTGEKVFLECVQDMDHENMFWYRQDPGLGLRLIYFSYDVKMKEKGDIPEGYSVSREKKERFSLILESASTNQTSMYLCASSFLGGNYEQYFGPGTRLTVT.

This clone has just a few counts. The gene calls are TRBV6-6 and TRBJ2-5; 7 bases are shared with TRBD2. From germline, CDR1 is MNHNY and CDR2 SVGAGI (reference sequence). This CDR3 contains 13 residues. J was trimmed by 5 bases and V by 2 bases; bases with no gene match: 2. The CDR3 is CASSYAGDETQYF. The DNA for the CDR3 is TGTGCCAGCAGTTACGCGGGAGACGAGACCCAGTACTTC.

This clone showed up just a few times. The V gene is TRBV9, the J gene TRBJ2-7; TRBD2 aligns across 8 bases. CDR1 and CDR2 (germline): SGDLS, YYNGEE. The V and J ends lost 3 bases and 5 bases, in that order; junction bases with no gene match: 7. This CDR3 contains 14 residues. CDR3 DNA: TGTGCCAGCAGCGGAGCCGGGACTAGAAACGAGCAGTACTTC. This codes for CASSGAGTRNEQYF.

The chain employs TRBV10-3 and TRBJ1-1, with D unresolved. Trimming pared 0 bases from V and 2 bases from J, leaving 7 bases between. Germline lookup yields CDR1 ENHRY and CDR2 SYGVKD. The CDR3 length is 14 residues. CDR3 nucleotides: TGTGCCATCAGTGAGTCCGTACTTAACACTGAAGCTTTCTTT. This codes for CAISESVLNTEAFF.

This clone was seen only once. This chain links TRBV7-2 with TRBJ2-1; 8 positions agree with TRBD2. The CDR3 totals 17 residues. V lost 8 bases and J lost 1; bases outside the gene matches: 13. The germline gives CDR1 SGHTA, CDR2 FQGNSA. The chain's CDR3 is CASRGRGVAGSYNEQFF. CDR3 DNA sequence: TGTGCCAGCCGTGGGAGGGGCGTAGCGGGGTCCTACAATGAGCAGTTCTTC.

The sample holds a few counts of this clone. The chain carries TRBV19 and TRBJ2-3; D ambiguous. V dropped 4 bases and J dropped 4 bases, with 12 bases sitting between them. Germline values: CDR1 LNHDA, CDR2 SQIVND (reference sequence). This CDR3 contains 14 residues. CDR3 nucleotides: TGTGCCAGTAGTACGACCTCCTCATCAGATACGCAGTATTTT. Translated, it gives CASSTTSSSDTQYF.

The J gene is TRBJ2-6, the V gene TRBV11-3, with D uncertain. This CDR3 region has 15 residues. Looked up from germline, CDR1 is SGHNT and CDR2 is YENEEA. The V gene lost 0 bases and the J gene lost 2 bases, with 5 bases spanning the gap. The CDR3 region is CASSLDKTGANVLTF. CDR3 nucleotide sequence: TGTGCCAGCAGCTTAGATAAGACTGGGGCCAACGTCCTGACTTTC.

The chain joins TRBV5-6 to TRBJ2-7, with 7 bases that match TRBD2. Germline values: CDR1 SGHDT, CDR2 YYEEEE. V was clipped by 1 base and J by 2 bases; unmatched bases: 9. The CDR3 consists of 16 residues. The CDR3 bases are TGTGCCAGCAGCTTGTACGGGAGGAGCCGGGCCTACGAGCAGTACTTC. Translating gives CASSLYGRSRAYEQYF.

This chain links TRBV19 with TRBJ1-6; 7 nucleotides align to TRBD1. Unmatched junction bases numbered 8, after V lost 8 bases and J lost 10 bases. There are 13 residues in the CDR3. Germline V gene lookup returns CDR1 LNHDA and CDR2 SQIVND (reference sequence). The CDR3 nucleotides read TGTGCCAGTCGACAGGGCTTTTCGTCACCCCTCCACTTT. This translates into CASRQGFSSPLHF.

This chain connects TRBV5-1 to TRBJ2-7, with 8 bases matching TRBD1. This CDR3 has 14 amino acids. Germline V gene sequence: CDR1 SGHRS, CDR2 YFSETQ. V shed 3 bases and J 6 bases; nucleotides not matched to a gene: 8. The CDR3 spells CASSSTGDGREQYF. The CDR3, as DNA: TGCGCCAGCAGCTCGACAGGGGACGGACGCGAGCAGTACTTC.

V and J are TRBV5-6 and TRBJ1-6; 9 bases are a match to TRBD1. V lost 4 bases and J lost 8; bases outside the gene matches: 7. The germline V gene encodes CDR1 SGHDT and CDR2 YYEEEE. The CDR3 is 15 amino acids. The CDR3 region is CASSTSDRGDSPLHF. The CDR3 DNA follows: TGTGCCAGCAGCACCTCGGACAGGGGTGATTCACCCCTCCACTTT. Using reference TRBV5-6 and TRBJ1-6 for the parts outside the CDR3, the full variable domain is DAGVTQSPTHLIKTRGQQVTLRCSPKSGHDTVSWYQQALGQGPQFIFQYYEEEERQRGNFPDRFSGHQFPNYSSELNVNALLLGDSALYLCASSTSDRGDSPLHFGNGTRLTVT.

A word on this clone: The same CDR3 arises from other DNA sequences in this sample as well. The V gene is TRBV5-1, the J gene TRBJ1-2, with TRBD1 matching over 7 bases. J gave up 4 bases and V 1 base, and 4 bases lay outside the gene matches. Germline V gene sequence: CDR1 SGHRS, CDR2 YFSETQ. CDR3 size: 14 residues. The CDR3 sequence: CASSLLTGSYGYTF. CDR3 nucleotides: TGCGCCAGCAGCTTGCTGACAGGGAGCTATGGCTACACCTTC.

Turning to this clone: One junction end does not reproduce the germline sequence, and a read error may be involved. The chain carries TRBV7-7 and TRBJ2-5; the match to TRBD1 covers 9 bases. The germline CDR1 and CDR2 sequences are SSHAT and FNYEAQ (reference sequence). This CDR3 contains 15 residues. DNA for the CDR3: TGTGCTAGCAGCCCCGGGACAGGGCCGGTAGAGACCCAGTACTTC. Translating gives CASSPGTGPVETQYF.

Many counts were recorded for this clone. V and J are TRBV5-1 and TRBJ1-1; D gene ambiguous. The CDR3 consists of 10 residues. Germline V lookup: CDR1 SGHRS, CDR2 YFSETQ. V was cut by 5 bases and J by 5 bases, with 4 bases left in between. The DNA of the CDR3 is TGCGCCAGCAGGGGGACTGAAGCTTTCTTT. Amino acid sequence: CASRGTEAFF.

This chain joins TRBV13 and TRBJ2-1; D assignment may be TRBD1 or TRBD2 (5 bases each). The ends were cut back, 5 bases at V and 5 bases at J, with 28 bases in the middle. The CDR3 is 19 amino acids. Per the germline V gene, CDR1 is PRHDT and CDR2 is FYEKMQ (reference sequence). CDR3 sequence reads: CASSPLTAREKTENNEQFF. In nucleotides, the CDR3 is TGTGCCAGCAGCCCTCTAACTGCCAGGGAGAAAACGGAAAACAATGAGCAGTTCTTC.

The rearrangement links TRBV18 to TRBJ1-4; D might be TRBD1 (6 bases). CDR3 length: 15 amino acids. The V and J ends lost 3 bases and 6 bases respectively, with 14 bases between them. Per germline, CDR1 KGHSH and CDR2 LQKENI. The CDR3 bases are TGTGCCAGCTCACCTGGGTCAGGGGACCATGAAAAACTGTTTTTT. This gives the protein CASSPGSGDHEKLFF.

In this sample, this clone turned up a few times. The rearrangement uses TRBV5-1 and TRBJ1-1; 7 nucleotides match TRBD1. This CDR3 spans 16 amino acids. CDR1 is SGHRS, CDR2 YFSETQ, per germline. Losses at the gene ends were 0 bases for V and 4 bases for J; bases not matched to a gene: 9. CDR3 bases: TGCGCCAGCAGCTTGGGACAGGGCTTTTACTTCACTGAAGCTTTCTTT. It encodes CASSLGQGFYFTEAFF.

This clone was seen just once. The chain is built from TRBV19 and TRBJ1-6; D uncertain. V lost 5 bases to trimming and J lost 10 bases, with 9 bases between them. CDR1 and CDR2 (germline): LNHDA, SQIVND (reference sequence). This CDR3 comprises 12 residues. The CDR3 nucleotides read TGTGCCAGTAGTCAAGCTAACTCACCCCTCCACTTT. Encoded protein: CASSQANSPLHF.

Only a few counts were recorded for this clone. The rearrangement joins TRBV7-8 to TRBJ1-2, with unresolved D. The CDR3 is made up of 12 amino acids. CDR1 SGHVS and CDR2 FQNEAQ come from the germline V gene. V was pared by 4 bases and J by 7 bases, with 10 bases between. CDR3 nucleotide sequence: TGTGCCAGCAGCTCGAAAGTGGGTGGCTACACCTTC. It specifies CASSSKVGGYTF.

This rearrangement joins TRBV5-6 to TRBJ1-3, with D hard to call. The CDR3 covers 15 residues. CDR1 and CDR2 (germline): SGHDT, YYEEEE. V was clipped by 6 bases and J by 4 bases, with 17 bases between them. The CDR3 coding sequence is TGTGCCAGCACCCCCTGGGAGAGAGCGGGAAACACCATATATTTT. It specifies CASTPWERAGNTIYF.

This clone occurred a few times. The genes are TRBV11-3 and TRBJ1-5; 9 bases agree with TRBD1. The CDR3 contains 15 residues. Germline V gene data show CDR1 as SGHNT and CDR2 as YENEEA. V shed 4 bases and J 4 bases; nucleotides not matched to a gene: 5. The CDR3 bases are TGTGCCAGCAGCTCGGGACAGGGTCTGAATCAGCCCCAGCATTTT. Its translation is CASSSGQGLNQPQHF.